Sequencing of this T cell receptor beta chain was carried out in a study of blood T cell repertoires in COVID-19. Whole-study context: Samples of COVID-19 (acute and convalescent) were obtained from the United States, Italy and Spain. T cells, B-cell-depleted T cells, or PBMCs supplied cDNA or gDNA.

In the original analysis: Cell counts per sample came from amplifying reference gene primers. Measured with immunoSEQ multiplex PCR; TCRdb has only the in-frame clones, and not every one. V, J and clone size derive from that table, while D and trimming were established from the DNA sequence. The sample includes 200,000 to 300,000 clones, 84% seen only once; the top ten take around 4.2%. In germline, CDR1 is MNHEY, CDR2 SVGAGI. The CDR3 covers 16 residues. The germline V and J ends were trimmed by 4 bases and 7 bases, with 17 bases remaining between them. This receptor was identified in a man in his 60s with acute or convalescent COVID-19. This chain links TRBV6-5 with TRBJ1-6; no clear D. The sequenced material came from peripheral blood. This CDR3 is CASSSILRTTNSPLHF. Written as DNA, the CDR3 is TGTGCCAGCAGTTCCATCCTGAGGACTACAAATTCACCCCTCCACTTT.